This TCR beta chain was found in a study of blood T cell repertoires in COVID-19. On the study more broadly: Sample material is recorded as cDNA or gDNA derived from T cells, B-cell-depleted T cells, or PBMCs.

Original analysis: Amplification of reference gene primers was used by the study to estimate nucleated cell counts. Here immunoSEQ multiplex PCR was the method, and the copy in TCRdb shows in-frame clones only, minus some. That table supplies the V and J calls and clone size; D and trimming were determined from the DNA. The sample yields roughly 330,000 clones, 88% seen once. The sequence was collected from a woman aged 45-65 years with active or convalescent COVID-19. Source material: peripheral blood.

CDR3 residues: CASSLIPGSGANVLTF. In DNA form, the CDR3 reads TGTGCCAGCAGTTTAATCCCAGGCTCTGGGGCCAACGTCCTGACTTTC. The chain has TRBV28 and TRBJ2-6; D is uncertain. V was trimmed by 2 bases and J by 0 bases, leaving 8 bases between them. The CDR3 loop spans 16 amino acids. CDR1 is MDHEN, CDR2 SYDVKM, per germline.